What follows are 9 T cell receptor beta chains derived from one specimen sequenced in a study of T cells in Graves' hyperthyroidism and ophthalmopathy. TCR beta CDR3 region amplification was performed from RNA transcripts. First-round RT-PCR targeting the TCR CDR3 was performed with the HTBI primer set. TCRdb redid the calling of the multiplex PCR reads with MiXCR, one entry per CDR3 protein. In the table there are 500,000 to 700,000 distinct CDR3 sequences, over 15% of which are singletons. The sequencing input was blood. Every receptor here comes from a woman aged 18-35 years with Graves' hyperthyroidism.

The V gene is TRBV11-2, the J gene TRBJ1-2; D may be TRBD1 (5 bases). V lost 4 bases and J 6 bases, leaving 9 bases between the germline ends. The length of the CDR3 is 12 residues. From germline, CDR1 is SGHAT and CDR2 FQNNGV. The CDR3 DNA sequence: TGTGCCAGCAGCTCAGGGCGGGATGGCTACACCTTC. Amino acid sequence: CASSSGRDGYTF.

This clonotype appeared many times. This chain joins TRBV12-3 or TRBV12-4 and TRBJ2-1; D might be TRBD1 (6 bases). This CDR3 is built from 13 residues. Trimming shortened V by 3 bases and J by 6 bases, and 9 bases separated the two germline ends. The CDR3 DNA is TGTGCCAGCAGTTTCTGGGGGCCCAATGAGCAGTTCTTC. Translation gives CASSFWGPNEQFF.

In this sample, this clonotype turned up a few times. CDR3 sequence: CASSYSGTGNLETQYF. As DNA, the CDR3 is TGTGCCAGCAGTTACTCCGGGACAGGGAACTTAGAGACCCAGTACTTC. The chain recombines TRBV6-5 with TRBJ2-5, with 9 bases matching TRBD1. Looked up from germline, CDR1 is MNHEY and CDR2 is SVGAGI. CDR3 size: 16 residues. V shed 0 bases and J 4 bases; nucleotides not matched to a gene: 6.

This clonotype was counted a few times. The rearrangement links TRBV4-3 to TRBJ1-2; D ambiguous. The CDR3 runs 13 residues. V lost 2 bases, J lost 4 bases, and 8 bases lay in between. Looked up from germline, CDR1 is LGHNA and CDR2 is YSLEER. The CDR3 sequence: CASSQPGTYGYTF. CDR3 DNA: TGCGCCAGCAGCCAACCGGGAACCTATGGCTACACCTTC.

In this sample, this clonotype turned up many times. V gene TRBV7-9 combines with J gene TRBJ1-2; D is unresolved. Trimming took 5 bases from V and 6 from J, leaving 13 bases between them. Germline loops: CDR1 SEHNR, CDR2 FQNEAQ (reference sequence). The CDR3 sequence is 13 residues long. In nucleotides, the CDR3 is TGTGCCAGCAGCCCCCGCAACGCGGATGGCTACACCTTC. Translation gives CASSPRNADGYTF.

This clonotype was seen more than once but under ten times. The CDR3 DNA reads as TGTGCCAGCACCCGGACTAGCGCTGGGTACGAGCAGTACTTC. This translates into CASTRTSAGYEQYF. The chain recombines TRBV7-2 with TRBJ2-7, with 9 bases aligning to TRBD2. V lost 7 bases, J lost 4 bases, and 8 bases stayed unmatched. The CDR3 sequence is 14 residues long. Germline loops: CDR1 SGHTA, CDR2 FQGNSA.

This clonotype occurred many times. The chain joins TRBV12-3 or TRBV12-4 to TRBJ2-5; a possible D gene is TRBD2 (5 bases). The CDR3 covers 12 residues. V shed 5 bases and J shed 4 bases, with 8 bases lying between them. The CDR3 reads CASSGLGETQYF. In nucleotides, the CDR3 is TGTGCCAGCAGTGGACTTGGAGAGACCCAGTACTTC.

The CDR3 region is CASSQDGGDNQPQHF. Here the CDR3 DNA reads TGTGCCAGCAGCCAAGACGGGGGTGACAATCAGCCCCAGCATTTT. V gene TRBV3-1 combines with J gene TRBJ1-5, with D possibly matching TRBD1 (5 bases). This CDR3 is built from 15 residues. The V and J ends lost 0 bases and 3 bases respectively, with 9 bases between them. Per germline, CDR1 LGHDT and CDR2 YNNKEL (reference sequence). Full variable domain (remainder filled in from reference TRBV3-1 and TRBJ1-5): DTAVSQTPKYLVTQMGNDKSIKCEQNLGHDTMYWYKQDSKKFLKIMFSYNNKELIINETVPNRFSPKSPDKAHLNLHINSLELGDSAVYFCASSQDGGDNQPQHFGDGTRLSIL.

This clonotype was observed many times. The gene calls are TRBV18 and TRBJ2-3; D might be TRBD1 or TRBD2, each matching 6 bases. Trimming removed 5 bases from V and 4 bases from J, with 13 bases in between. In germline, CDR1 is KGHSH, CDR2 LQKENI. This CDR3 has 14 residues. In nucleotides, the CDR3 is TGTGCCAGCTCAACCGGGGGCAACGCAGATACGCAGTATTTT. Its protein product is CASSTGGNADTQYF.